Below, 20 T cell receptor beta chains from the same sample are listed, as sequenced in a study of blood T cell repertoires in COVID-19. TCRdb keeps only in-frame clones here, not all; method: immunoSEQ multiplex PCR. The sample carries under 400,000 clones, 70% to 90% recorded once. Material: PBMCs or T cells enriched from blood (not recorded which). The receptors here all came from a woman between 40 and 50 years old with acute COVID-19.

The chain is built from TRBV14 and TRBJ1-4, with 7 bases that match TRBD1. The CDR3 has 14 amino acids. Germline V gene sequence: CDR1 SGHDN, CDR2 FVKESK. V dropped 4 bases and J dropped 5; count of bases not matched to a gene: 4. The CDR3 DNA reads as TGTGCCAGCAGCCGCGACAGGGTAAATGAAAAACTGTTTTTT. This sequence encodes CASSRDRVNEKLFF.

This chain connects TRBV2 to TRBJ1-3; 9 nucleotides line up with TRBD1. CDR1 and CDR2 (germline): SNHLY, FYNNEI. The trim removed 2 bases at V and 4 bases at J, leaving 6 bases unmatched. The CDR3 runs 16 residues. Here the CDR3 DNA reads TGTGCCAGCAGTGAATATGGGGACAGGGTCGGAAACACCATATATTTT. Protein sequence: CASSEYGDRVGNTIYF.

The CDR3 loop reads CASSGGAREKLFF. CDR3 DNA sequence: TGTGCCAGTAGTGGAGGGGCGAGAGAAAAACTGTTTTTT. The chain joins TRBV19 to TRBJ1-4; tentatively, D is TRBD1 (5 bases). The CDR3 is 13 amino acids. V was trimmed by 5 bases and J by 8 bases, leaving 12 bases between them. CDR1 LNHDA and CDR2 SQIVND come from the germline V gene (reference sequence).

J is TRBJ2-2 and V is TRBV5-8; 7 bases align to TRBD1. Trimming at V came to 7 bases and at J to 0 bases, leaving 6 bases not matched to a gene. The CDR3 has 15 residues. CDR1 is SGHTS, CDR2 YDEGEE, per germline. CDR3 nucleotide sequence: TGTGCCAGCCGAGCCGGGACAGCGAACACCGGGGAGCTGTTTTTT. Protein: CASRAGTANTGELFF.

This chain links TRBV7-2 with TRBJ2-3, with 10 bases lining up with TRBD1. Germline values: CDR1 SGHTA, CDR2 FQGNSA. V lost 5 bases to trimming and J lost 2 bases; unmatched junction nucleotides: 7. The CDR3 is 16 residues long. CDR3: CASSPGDRGYTDTQYF. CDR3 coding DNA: TGTGCCAGCAGCCCAGGGGACAGGGGCTACACAGATACGCAGTATTTT.

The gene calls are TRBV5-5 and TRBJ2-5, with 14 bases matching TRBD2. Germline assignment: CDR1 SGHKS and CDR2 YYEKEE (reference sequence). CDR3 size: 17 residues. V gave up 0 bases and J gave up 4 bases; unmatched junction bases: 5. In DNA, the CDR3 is TGTGCCAGCAGCTTGGGGGGGACTAGCGGGAGAAGAGAGACCCAGTACTTC. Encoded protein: CASSLGGTSGRRETQYF.

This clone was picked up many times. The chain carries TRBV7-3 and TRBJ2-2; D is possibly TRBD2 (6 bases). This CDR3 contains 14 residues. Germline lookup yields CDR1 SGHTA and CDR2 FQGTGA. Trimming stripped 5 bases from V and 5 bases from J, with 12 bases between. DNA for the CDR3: TGTGCCAGCAGCCTACCGGAGGGAACCGGGGAGCTGTTTTTT. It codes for CASSLPEGTGELFF.

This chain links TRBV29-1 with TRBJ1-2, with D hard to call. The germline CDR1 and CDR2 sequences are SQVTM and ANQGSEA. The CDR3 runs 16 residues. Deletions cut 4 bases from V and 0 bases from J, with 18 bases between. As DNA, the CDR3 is TGCAGCGTTGGCGACACAATGAGACTAGCTAACTATGGCTACACCTTC. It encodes CSVGDTMRLANYGYTF.

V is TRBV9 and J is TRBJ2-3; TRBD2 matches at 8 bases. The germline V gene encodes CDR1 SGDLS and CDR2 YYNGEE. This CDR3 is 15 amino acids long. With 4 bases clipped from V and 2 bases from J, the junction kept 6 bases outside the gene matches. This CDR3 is CASSLAGGYTDTQYF. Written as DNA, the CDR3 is TGTGCCAGCAGCTTGGCGGGAGGATACACAGATACGCAGTATTTT. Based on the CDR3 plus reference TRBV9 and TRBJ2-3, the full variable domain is DSGVTQTPKHLITATGQRVTLRCSPRSGDLSVYWYQQSLDQGLQFLIQYYNGEERAKGNILERFSAQQFPDLHSELNLSSLELGDSALYFCASSLAGGYTDTQYFGPGTRLTVL.

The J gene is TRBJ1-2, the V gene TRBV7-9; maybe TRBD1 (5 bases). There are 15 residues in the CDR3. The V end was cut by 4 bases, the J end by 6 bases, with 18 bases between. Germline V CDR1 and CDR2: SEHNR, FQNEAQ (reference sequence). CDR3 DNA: TGTGCCAGCAGCTCCATGGGGCAAGGGAATCATGGCTACACCTTC. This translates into CASSSMGQGNHGYTF.

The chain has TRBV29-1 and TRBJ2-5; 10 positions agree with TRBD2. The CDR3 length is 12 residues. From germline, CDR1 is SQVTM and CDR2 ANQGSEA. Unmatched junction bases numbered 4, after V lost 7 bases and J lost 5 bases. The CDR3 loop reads CSGAGGMETQYF. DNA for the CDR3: TGCAGCGGAGCGGGGGGGATGGAGACCCAGTACTTC.

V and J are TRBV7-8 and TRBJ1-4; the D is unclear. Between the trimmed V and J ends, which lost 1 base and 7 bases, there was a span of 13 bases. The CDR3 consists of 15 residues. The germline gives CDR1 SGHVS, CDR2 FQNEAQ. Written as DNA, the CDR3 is TGTGCCAGCAGCTTAGAACGGGGTTTGACTGAAAAACTGTTTTTT. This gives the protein CASSLERGLTEKLFF.

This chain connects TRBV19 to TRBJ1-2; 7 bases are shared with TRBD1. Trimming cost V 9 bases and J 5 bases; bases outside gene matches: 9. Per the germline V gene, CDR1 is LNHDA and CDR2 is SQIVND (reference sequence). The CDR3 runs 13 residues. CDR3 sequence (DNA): TGTGCCAGCGACGAAAACAGGGGTTATGGCTACACCTTC. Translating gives CASDENRGYGYTF.

CDR3 nucleotide sequence: TGTGCCAGCAGCCTAGCAGAGACCCAGTACTTC. Translation gives CASSLAETQYF. The chain employs TRBV6-5 and TRBJ2-5, with D perhaps TRBD2 (5 bases). Germline V gives CDR1 MNHEY, CDR2 SVGAGI. The CDR3 runs to 11 residues. V lost 6 bases, J lost 4 bases, and 6 bases lay in between.

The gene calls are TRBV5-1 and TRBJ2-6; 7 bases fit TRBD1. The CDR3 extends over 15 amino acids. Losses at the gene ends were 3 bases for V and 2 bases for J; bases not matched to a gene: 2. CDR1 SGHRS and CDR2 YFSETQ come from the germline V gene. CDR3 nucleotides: TGCGCCAGCAGCTCTGACAGGGCTGGGGCCAACGTCCTGACTTTC. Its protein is CASSSDRAGANVLTF.

CDR3 sequence reads: CASSLYGTGPSPLHF. The CDR3 nucleotides read TGTGCCAGCAGTTTATATGGGACAGGCCCTTCACCCCTCCACTTT. The chain carries TRBV27 and TRBJ1-6, with TRBD1 matching over 8 bases. The CDR3 runs 15 residues. The junction had 5 bases not matched to a gene; V was cut back by 1 base and J by 9 bases. CDR1 is MNHEY, CDR2 SMNVEV, per germline (reference sequence).

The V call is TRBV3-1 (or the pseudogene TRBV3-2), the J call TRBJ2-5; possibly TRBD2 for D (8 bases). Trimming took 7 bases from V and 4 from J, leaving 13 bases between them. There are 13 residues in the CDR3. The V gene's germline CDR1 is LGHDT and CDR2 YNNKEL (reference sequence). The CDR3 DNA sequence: TGTGCCAGCACGGGAGGGGGCCCAGAGACCCAGTACTTC. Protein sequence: CASTGGGPETQYF.

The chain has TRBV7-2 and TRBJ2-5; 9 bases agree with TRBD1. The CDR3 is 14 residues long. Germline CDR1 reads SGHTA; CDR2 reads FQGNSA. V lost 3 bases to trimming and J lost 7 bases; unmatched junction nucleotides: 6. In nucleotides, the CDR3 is TGTGCCAGCAGCTTCGGGGACAGGGTGGGGACCCAGTACTTC. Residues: CASSFGDRVGTQYF.

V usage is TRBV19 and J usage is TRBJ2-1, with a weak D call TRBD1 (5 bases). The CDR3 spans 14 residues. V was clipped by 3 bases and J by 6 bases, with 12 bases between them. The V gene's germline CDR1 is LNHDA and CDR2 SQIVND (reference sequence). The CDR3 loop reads CASSISQGLNEQFF. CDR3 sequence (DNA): TGTGCCAGTAGTATTTCCCAGGGTCTCAATGAGCAGTTCTTC.

The chain's CDR3 is CASSVLGTSGGNEQFF. The CDR3 coding sequence is TGTGCCAGCAGCGTATTGGGGACTAGCGGTGGCAATGAGCAGTTCTTC. The J gene is TRBJ2-1, the V gene TRBV9; TRBD2 matches at 11 bases. With V trimmed by 1 base and J by 6 bases, 6 bases remained unmatched. The germline CDR1 and CDR2 sequences are SGDLS and YYNGEE. This CDR3 has 16 amino acids.